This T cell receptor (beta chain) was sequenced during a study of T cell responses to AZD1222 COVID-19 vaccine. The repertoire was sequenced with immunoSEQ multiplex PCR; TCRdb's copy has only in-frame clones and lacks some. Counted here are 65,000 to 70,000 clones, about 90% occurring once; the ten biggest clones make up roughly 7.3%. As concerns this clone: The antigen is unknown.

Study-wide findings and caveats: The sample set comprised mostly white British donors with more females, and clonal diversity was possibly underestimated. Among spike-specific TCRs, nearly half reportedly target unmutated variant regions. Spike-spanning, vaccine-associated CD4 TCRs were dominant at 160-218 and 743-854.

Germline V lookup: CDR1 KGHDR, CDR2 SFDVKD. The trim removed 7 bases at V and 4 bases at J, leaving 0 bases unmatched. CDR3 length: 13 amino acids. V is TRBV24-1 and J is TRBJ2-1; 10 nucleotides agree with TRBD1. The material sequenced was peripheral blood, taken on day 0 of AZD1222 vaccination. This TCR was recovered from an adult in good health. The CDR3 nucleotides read TGTGCCACCAGGGGACAGGGGTACAATGAGCAGTTCTTC. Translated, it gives CATRGQGYNEQFF.